The rows below give T cell receptor beta chains drawn from one sample of a study of Siglec-9 on CD8 T cells in melanoma. This table comes from immunoSEQ multiplex PCR, and its TCRdb copy is limited to in-frame clones, with some not included. Of more than 30,000 clones in the sample, 80% to 85% are singletons; the top ten hold about 1.7%. The material sequenced was Siglec-9- CD8+ T cells sorted from blood. Source of these receptors: a human donor in good health. CDR3s include the opening cysteine and the closing phenylalanine or tryptophan. Each record gives: CDR3 protein, CDR3 DNA, clone size, D gene, V gene, J gene. D genes are given only for firm matches. Some rows have no size entry. The others give once, few or many, or a class for an expanded clone.

CASSLAGARGYTF	TGTGCCAGCAGCTTAGCCGGGGCTAGGGGCTACACCTTC	.	.	TRBV13	TRBJ1-2
CASSWVGGANTGELFF	TGCGCCAGCAGCTGGGTAGGGGGAGCAAACACCGGGGAGCTGTTTTTT	few	.	TRBV4-1	TRBJ2-2
CAWRVGTGGVSGYTF	TGTGCCTGGAGGGTGGGGACAGGGGGAGTTTCTGGCTACACCTTC	few	TRBD1	TRBV30	TRBJ1-2
CASSSGTVGPDTQYF	TGTGCCAGCAGTTCCGGGACAGTGGGGCCGGATACGCAGTATTTT	.	TRBD1	TRBV28	TRBJ2-3
CASSAGAANTEAFF	TGTGCCAGCAGCGCAGGGGCAGCGAACACTGAAGCTTTCTTT	.	.	TRBV7-6	TRBJ1-1
CASSFRSSYEQYF	TGTGCCAGCAGTTTCAGGAGCTCCTACGAGCAGTACTTC	.	.	TRBV27	TRBJ2-7
CASSPGPGSFNQPQHF	TGTGCCAGCAGTCCCGGACCGGGATCGTTCAATCAGCCCCAGCATTTT	.	.	TRBV27	TRBJ1-5
CATSRDVLAGDINEQFF	TGTGCCACCAGCAGAGATGTACTAGCGGGAGATATCAATGAGCAGTTCTTC	.	TRBD2	TRBV15	TRBJ2-1
CAGGTSGDNEQFF	TGTGCAGGGGGGACTAGCGGTGACAATGAGCAGTTCTTC	.	TRBD2	TRBV7-9	TRBJ2-1
CASSQPSEDNEQFF	TGTGCCAGCTCACAACCTAGCGAGGACAATGAGCAGTTCTTC	.	.	TRBV18	TRBJ2-1
CAWSTLTEAFF	TGTGCCTGGAGTACACTCACTGAAGCTTTCTTT	few	.	TRBV30	TRBJ1-1
CASSQAPVRGTEAFF	TGTGCCAGCAGCCAAGCTCCCGTGAGGGGCACTGAAGCTTTCTTT	few	.	TRBV4-2	TRBJ1-1
CASSLEGEGYEQYF	TGTGCCAGCAGTTTAGAGGGGGAAGGCTACGAGCAGTACTTC	.	.	TRBV28	TRBJ2-7
CASSFPGNQPQHF	TGTGCCAGCAGTTTCCCAGGAAATCAGCCCCAGCATTTT	few	.	TRBV28	TRBJ1-5
CASSLWEQAHGEQYF	TGTGCCAGCAGCTTATGGGAACAGGCCCACGGCGAGCAGTACTTC	.	.	TRBV7-9	TRBJ2-7
CASSLEGWGTEAFF	TGCGCCAGCAGCTTGGAGGGGTGGGGCACTGAAGCTTTCTTT	few	.	TRBV5-1	TRBJ1-1